The table lists the clone carrying this TCR beta chain with many counts. The data are from a study of Graves' ophthalmopathy and Graves' hyperthyroidism. Study at large: Samples of peripheral blood were obtained at initial diagnosis, prior to treatment of any kind.

As the template, RNA transcripts were used to amplify TCR beta CDR3 regions. Second-round multiplex PCR came after first-round RT-PCR with HTBI primers. TCRdb re-analysed the multiplex PCR reads in MiXCR, keeping a single row per CDR3 protein. The repertoire holds 150,000 to 200,000 distinct CDR3 sequences, 39% seen once, with about 8.2% in the top ten. Looked up from germline, CDR1 is SGHTA and CDR2 is FQGNSA. V gave up 2 bases and J gave up 0 bases, with 14 bases separating them. The length of the CDR3 is 16 residues. The V and J genes are TRBV7-2 and TRBJ2-7; no firm D call. Sequencing was carried out using peripheral blood. This sequence originates from a man aged 25 to 40 with Graves' ophthalmopathy. The CDR3 DNA is TGTGCCAGCAGCTTAAGGGCATCCCCAAGCTCCTACGAGCAGTACTTC. Translated: CASSLRASPSSYEQYF.